A single sample gave rise to the 27 T cell receptor beta chains below, sequenced in a study of cytomegalovirus exposure and HLA in healthy donors. The PCR employed 60 Vbeta primers together with 13 Jbeta primers. Profiled with immunoSEQ multiplex PCR; TCRdb holds only in-frame clones, not every one. Seen here are more than 110,000 clones, about four fifths observed once, and the top ten hold roughly 2%. The specimen sequenced was PBMCs. These receptors came from a man aged 25 to 45 in good health and CMV-seronegative.

The CDR3 bases are TGCGCCAGCAAGAACAGAGCCTACGAGCAGTACTTC. Its translation: CASKNRAYEQYF. The chain joins TRBV10-2 to TRBJ2-7; D gene uncertain. The CDR3 is made up of 12 amino acids. V gave up 7 bases and J gave up 2 bases, with 9 bases separating them. From germline, CDR1 is WSHSY and CDR2 SAAADI.

V gene TRBV27 combines with J gene TRBJ1-5; D gene unclear. CDR1 and CDR2 (germline): MNHEY, SMNVEV (reference sequence). The CDR3 length is 15 residues. Trimming removed 6 bases at V and 4 bases at J, with 16 bases between. Here the CDR3 DNA reads TGTGCCAGCAGGCCTCGGGTCGGCGGAAATCAGCCCCAGCATTTT. Translation: CASRPRVGGNQPQHF.

V gene TRBV11-2 combines with J gene TRBJ1-2; no clear D gene. The germline V gene encodes CDR1 SGHAT and CDR2 FQNNGV. Between the trimmed V and J ends, which lost 4 bases and 4 bases, there was a span of 7 bases. The CDR3 runs to 12 residues. Here the CDR3 DNA reads TGTGCCAGCAGCTCTCTAAGCTATGGCTACACCTTC. The encoded protein is CASSSLSYGYTF.

The genes are TRBV9 and TRBJ2-3; 7 bases align to TRBD1. From germline, CDR1 is SGDLS and CDR2 YYNGEE. This CDR3 has 13 residues. J lost 6 bases, V lost 1 base, and 2 bases had no gene match. The DNA for the CDR3 is TGTGCCAGCAGCGTAACAGGGGCGGATACGCAGTATTTT. Encoded protein: CASSVTGADTQYF.

Points on this clone: The germline gene is not matched at one end of the junction; a read error may be the cause. The V call is TRBV7-9, the J call TRBJ1-1, with TRBD1 matching over 7 bases. This CDR3 is built from 12 residues. Per germline, CDR1 SEHNR and CDR2 FQNEAQ (reference sequence). The CDR3 spells CSSSPETGLAFF. The CDR3 DNA follows: TGTTCCAGCAGCCCGGAGACAGGGTTGGCTTTCTTT.

Notes on this clone: This sample includes further DNA sequences coding for the same CDR3. V gene TRBV5-1 combines with J gene TRBJ2-7, with 7 bases that match TRBD1. Germline CDR1 SGHRS, CDR2 YFSETQ. V lost 0 bases to trimming and J lost 3 bases; unmatched junction nucleotides: 3. This CDR3 has 14 residues. CDR3 nucleotide sequence: TGCGCCAGCAGCTTGGGGACAGGAAACTACGAGCAGTACTTC. This gives the protein CASSLGTGNYEQYF. The complete variable domain, with remaining parts taken from reference TRBV5-1 and TRBJ2-7, reads KAGVTQTPRYLIKTRGQQVTLSCSPISGHRSVSWYQQTPGQGLQFLFEYFSETQRNKGNFPGRFSGRQFSNSRSEMNVSTLELGDSALYLCASSLGTGNYEQYFGPGTRLTVT.

The chain joins TRBV2 to TRBJ1-5; TRBD1 is a possible D gene (5 bases). Trimming left V 1 base short and J 5 bases short, with 12 bases between. The germline CDR1 and CDR2 sequences are SNHLY and FYNNEI. This CDR3 spans 15 amino acids. The CDR3 loop is CASSEDEGVHQPQHF. The CDR3 region has the DNA TGTGCCAGCAGTGAAGATGAAGGGGTTCATCAGCCCCAGCATTTT.

The chain recombines TRBV7-9 with TRBJ2-3; 9 bases agree with TRBD2. There are 16 residues in the CDR3. Per germline, CDR1 SEHNR and CDR2 FQNEAQ (reference sequence). V trimming: 5 bases; J trimming: 4 bases; junction bases outside the gene matches: 10. The CDR3 region is CASSHLAGSISDTQYF. The CDR3 DNA is TGTGCCAGCAGCCACCTAGCGGGATCTATATCAGATACGCAGTATTTT.

J is TRBJ1-2 and V is TRBV9; D ambiguous. V was cut by 1 base and J by 0 bases, with 7 bases left in between. Per germline, CDR1 SGDLS and CDR2 YYNGEE. This CDR3 has 14 amino acids. The CDR3 region has the DNA TGTGCCAGCAGCGTAAATACAGCTAACTATGGCTACACCTTC. It yields the protein CASSVNTANYGYTF.

The chain is built from TRBV29-1 and TRBJ2-3; 8 bases are a match to TRBD1. The J segment lost 4 bases and the V segment lost 4 bases, leaving 4 bases of the junction unmatched. This CDR3 is 13 amino acids long. Germline CDR1 is SQVTM and CDR2 is ANQGSEA. CDR3 in amino acids: CSVAGQGSDTQYF. The CDR3 bases are TGCAGCGTTGCTGGACAGGGATCAGATACGCAGTATTTT.

This clone was seen more than once but under ten times. The rearrangement joins TRBV10-1 to TRBJ2-7; 11 bases map to TRBD1. V trimming: 2 bases; J trimming: 3 bases; junction bases outside the gene matches: 3. Germline CDR1 WNHNN, CDR2 SYGVQD (reference sequence). This CDR3 has 15 amino acids. The chain's CDR3 is CASSERDRGSYEQYF. The CDR3 nucleotides read TGCGCCAGCAGTGAGAGGGACAGGGGGAGCTACGAGCAGTACTTC.

This sequence joins TRBV7-9 and TRBJ1-1, with D possibly being TRBD1 (5 bases). V was cut by 10 bases and J by 4 bases, with 10 bases left in between. Germline assignment: CDR1 SEHNR and CDR2 FQNEAQ (reference sequence). The CDR3 covers 11 residues. The DNA for the CDR3 is TGTGCCACCAGGGAGCCCACTGAAGCTTTCTTT. This encodes CATREPTEAFF.

The rearrangement joins TRBV5-3 to TRBJ1-2; D is uncertain. TRBV5-3 is placed among ORFs of uncertain function. Trimming took 3 bases from V and 1 from J, leaving 7 bases between them. This CDR3 contains 13 residues. Written as DNA, the CDR3 is TGTGCCAGAAGCTGGGCCGGTAACTATGGCTACACCTTC. It codes for CARSWAGNYGYTF.

This chain uses TRBV2 with TRBJ1-4; D remains ambiguous. This CDR3 has 13 residues. Germline-derived CDR1 and CDR2 are SNHLY and FYNNEI. Trimming removed 7 bases at V and 0 bases at J, with 6 bases between. The CDR3 coding sequence is TGTGCCAGCATGGGAGCAACTAATGAAAAACTGTTTTTT. It codes for CASMGATNEKLFF.

The chain combines TRBV7-9 with TRBJ1-1; a possible D gene is TRBD1 (5 bases). Per germline, CDR1 SEHNR and CDR2 FQNEAQ (reference sequence). The germline V and J ends were trimmed by 0 bases and 1 base, with 9 bases remaining between them. CDR3 size: 15 residues. In nucleotides, the CDR3 is TGTGCCAGCAGCTTAGCGTTGGGGGGGAACACTGAAGCTTTCTTT. Translation gives CASSLALGGNTEAFF.

This clone occurred a few times. The chain couples TRBV2 to TRBJ1-6, with D possibly being TRBD1 (5 bases). Germline CDR1 and CDR2: SNHLY and FYNNEI. The CDR3 runs to 15 residues. V lost 2 bases, J lost 7 bases, and 12 bases lay in between. CDR3 protein: CASSEWGRVNSPLHF. In DNA, the CDR3 is TGTGCCAGCAGTGAATGGGGCAGGGTGAATTCACCCCTCCACTTT.

This sequence joins TRBV5-4 and TRBJ2-7, with 9 bases lining up with TRBD1. The germline CDR1 and CDR2 sequences are SGHNT and YYREEE (reference sequence). Trimming cost V 4 bases and J 6 bases; bases outside gene matches: 5. The CDR3 has 13 residues. The CDR3 here is CASSPGQGSEQYF. CDR3 nucleotide sequence: TGTGCCAGCAGCCCGGGACAGGGTTCCGAGCAGTACTTC.

The rearrangement joins TRBV19 to TRBJ2-5; D unclear. CDR3 length: 11 amino acids. The germline V gene encodes CDR1 LNHDA and CDR2 SQIVND (reference sequence). V shed 5 bases and J shed 5 bases, with 6 bases lying between them. Here the CDR3 reads CASSLSETQYF. As DNA, the CDR3 is TGTGCCAGTAGTCTTAGTGAGACCCAGTACTTC.

V usage is TRBV15 and J usage is TRBJ1-2; 7 nucleotides agree with TRBD1. J lost 8 bases, V lost 3 bases, and 9 bases had no gene match. Germline V CDR1 and CDR2: LNHNV, YYDKDF (reference sequence). There are 14 residues in the CDR3. CDR3 loop: CATSRGNRQGGYTF. CDR3 bases: TGTGCCACCAGCAGGGGAAATCGACAGGGAGGCTACACCTTC.

The chain couples TRBV28 to TRBJ2-2; TRBD1 matches 8 bases. V dropped 5 bases and J dropped 3; count of bases not matched to a gene: 8. Germline V gene data show CDR1 as MDHEN and CDR2 as SYDVKM. There are 16 residues in the CDR3. CDR3 loop: CASSPRTGLHTGELFF. CDR3 in DNA: TGTGCCAGCAGTCCCCGGACAGGGCTGCACACCGGGGAGCTGTTTTTT.

This clone has only one observation. This chain connects TRBV6-1 to TRBJ1-2, with 7 bases identical to TRBD1. Per germline, CDR1 MNHNS and CDR2 SASEGT. J was trimmed by 2 bases and V by 5 bases; bases with no gene match: 5. The CDR3 consists of 14 residues. For the CDR3, the DNA is TGTGCCAGCAGTCCAACAGGGGACAACTATGGCTACACCTTC. Its protein product is CASSPTGDNYGYTF.

A few counts support this clone. The chain carries TRBV4-1 and TRBJ1-6; no clear D gene. CDR3 length: 11 amino acids. V was cut by 4 bases and J by 11 bases, with 6 bases left in between. Germline V CDR1 and CDR2: MGHRA, YSYEKL. This chain's CDR3 is CASSRLAPLHF. In DNA, the CDR3 is TGCGCCAGCAGCCGACTTGCACCCCTCCACTTT.

This clone has more than one count but fewer than ten. V and J are TRBV5-4 and TRBJ1-1; 8 bases map to TRBD1. V lost 6 bases and J lost 8; bases outside the gene matches: 6. CDR1 is SGHNT, CDR2 YYREEE, per germline (reference sequence). This CDR3 comprises 12 residues. The chain's CDR3 is CASNSGGREAFF. Here the CDR3 DNA reads TGTGCCAGCAACTCAGGGGGCAGGGAAGCTTTCTTT.

The rearrangement links TRBV15 to TRBJ2-5, with 7 bases fitting TRBD2. Trimming at V came to 3 bases and at J to 6 bases, leaving 13 bases not matched to a gene. Germline values: CDR1 LNHNV, CDR2 YYDKDF (reference sequence). This CDR3 region has 16 residues. The CDR3 spells CATSSPISSGRQTQYF. The CDR3 bases are TGTGCCACCAGCAGTCCTATCTCTAGCGGTAGGCAGACCCAGTACTTC.

J is TRBJ1-5 and V is TRBV7-8; D unresolved. The CDR3 is made up of 16 amino acids. In germline, CDR1 is SGHVS, CDR2 FQNEAQ. With 0 bases removed from V and 0 bases from J, the gap between germline ends came to 9 bases. DNA of the CDR3: TGTGCCAGCAGCTTAGCAAGCGGGAATAGCAATCAGCCCCAGCATTTT. It encodes CASSLASGNSNQPQHF.

The rearrangement uses TRBV4-1 and TRBJ2-7, with a tentative D call TRBD2 (5 bases). Germline values: CDR1 MGHRA, CDR2 YSYEKL. Trimming shortened V by 1 base and J by 2 bases, and 12 bases separated the two germline ends. The CDR3 runs 15 residues. CDR3 sequence (DNA): TGCGCCAGCAGCCAAGGTGGCGGGCTAGCCTACGAGCAGTACTTC. This gives the protein CASSQGGGLAYEQYF.

The chain links TRBV10-3 to TRBJ2-1; 10 nucleotides line up with TRBD1. The length of the CDR3 is 15 residues. Germline CDR1 reads ENHRY; CDR2 reads SYGVKD. Trimming removed 4 bases from V and 7 bases from J; junction bases left unmatched: 7. This CDR3 reads CAISGIGTGENEQFF. In DNA form, the CDR3 reads TGTGCCATCAGTGGAATCGGGACAGGGGAGAATGAGCAGTTCTTC.